This T cell receptor beta chain was documented in a study of blood T cells in healthy people across ages. Study observations and caveats: Reliance upon unsorted PBMCs precluded definitive naive versus antigen-experienced comparison.

Using a J-beta primer mix together with a sample-barcoded 5' primer, a second PCR was run for about 7 to 12 cycles. Each TCR beta cDNA got a 12-nucleotide random molecular identifier. TCRdb re-derived calls from the 5' RACE reads in MiXCR, one entry per CDR3 protein. The data show approximately 2,000,000 distinct CDR3 sequences, more than 35% seen once. On this clonotype itself: What it recognizes is unknown.

The clonotype was recovered from a human donor in good health. The specimen sequenced was blood.

DNA for the CDR3: TGTGCCAGCAGGGGGACAGGGGGCTGGAACACTGAAGCTTTCTTT. As protein: CASRGTGGWNTEAFF. This chain links TRBV28 with TRBJ1-1; 12 bases fit TRBD1. Per germline, CDR1 MDHEN and CDR2 SYDVKM. The ends lost 6 bases at V and 1 base at J; junction bases unmatched: 3. The CDR3 contains 15 residues.